This TCR beta chain was identified in a study of shared clonotypes between healthy human individuals. The naive CD8 fraction comprised CD45RO-negative cells positively selected for CCR7 and excluded terminally differentiated effector memory CD45RA+ cells. Clones were sequenced by immunoSEQ multiplex PCR, and TCRdb holds only the in-frame ones, with some missing. Found here are about 2.1 million clones, about 92% of them singletons; the top ten hold around 1.7%. This CDR3 is built from 13 residues. The germline V gene has CDR1 SGHRS and CDR2 YFSETQ. Germline trimming cut 8 bases from V and 2 bases from J; bases unmatched to any gene: 5.

The receptor comes from a man aged 18-30 years in good health. Some clones in this sample may be carry-over from other donors' samples. Sequencing input: naive CD8+ T cells from PBMCs. This chain joins TRBV5-1 and TRBJ2-7; TRBD2 matches 9 bases. The CDR3 sequence is CASSGSTPYEQYF. The CDR3, as DNA: TGCGCCAGTAGCGGGAGTACCCCCTACGAGCAGTACTTC.